These 13 T cell receptor beta chains were sequenced from one sample in a study of response to subunit inactivated influenza vaccine. TCRdb passed the RT-PCR reads through MiXCR, listing each CDR3 protein once. The table has hundreds of thousands of distinct CDR3 sequences, 15% to 20% seen once. Source: PBMCs from blood, taken about 5 days after vaccination. The receptors were gathered from a man aged 50-59 years who received an inactivated influenza vaccine.

This chain links TRBV20-1 with TRBJ2-7, with TRBD2 identical over 8 bases. This CDR3 is 14 amino acids long. The V segment lost 1 base and the J segment 3 bases; nucleotides outside the gene matches: 5. Germline V gives CDR1 DFQATT, CDR2 SNEGSKA (reference sequence). CDR3 coding DNA: TGCAGTGCTAGAGCCCCCACTAGCGGCTACGAGCAGTACTTC. Translation gives CSARAPTSGYEQYF.

This clonotype appeared a few times. This chain connects TRBV11-2 to TRBJ2-1; 11 nucleotides agree with TRBD1. This CDR3 contains 14 residues. V dropped 5 bases and J dropped 9; count of bases not matched to a gene: 6. In germline, CDR1 is SGHAT, CDR2 FQNNGV. The DNA of the CDR3 is TGTGCCAGCAGCCACGGACAGGGGGCGAGTGAGCAGTTCTTC. Amino acids: CASSHGQGASEQFF. The full variable domain, rest sourced from reference TRBV11-2 and TRBJ2-1, is EAGVAQSPRYKIIEKRQSVAFWCNPISGHATLYWYQQILGQGPKLLIQFQNNGVVDDSQLPKDRFSAERLKGVDSTLKIQPAKLEDSAVYLCASSHGQGASEQFFGPGTRLTVL.

This clonotype was detected once. The chain recombines TRBV9 with TRBJ2-5; 9 nucleotides line up with TRBD2. This CDR3 comprises 16 residues. The junction had 8 bases not matched to a gene; V was cut back by 0 bases and J by 5 bases. Germline V gene data show CDR1 as SGDLS and CDR2 as YYNGEE. CDR3 protein: CASSVVGSGSRETQYF. CDR3 in DNA: TGTGCCAGCAGCGTAGTGGGTAGCGGGAGTCGGGAGACCCAGTACTTC.

This clonotype was counted ten times or more. The rearrangement joins TRBV24-1 to TRBJ2-1, with 8 positions matching TRBD2. Germline V lookup: CDR1 KGHDR, CDR2 SFDVKD. The J segment lost 8 bases and the V segment lost 3 bases, leaving 8 bases of the junction unmatched. CDR3 length: 15 amino acids. CDR3 in amino acids: CATSDQRTSIHEQFF. The DNA of the CDR3 is TGTGCCACCAGTGATCAGAGGACTAGCATCCATGAGCAGTTCTTC.

The chain uses TRBV6-5 and TRBJ2-1; 10 bases map to TRBD2. The CDR3 is 16 residues long. Trimming at V came to 0 bases and at J to 7 bases, leaving 6 bases not matched to a gene. Germline values: CDR1 MNHEY, CDR2 SVGAGI. The DNA of the CDR3 is TGTGCCAGCAGTTACTCACTAGCGGGAAAGAAAAATGAGCAGTTCTTC. It is translated as CASSYSLAGKKNEQFF.

The CDR3 protein is CASSTYTEEDTGELFF. The DNA of the CDR3 is TGCGCCAGCAGCACTTATACAGAAGAGGACACCGGGGAGCTGTTTTTT. The gene calls are TRBV4-1 and TRBJ2-2; the D is unclear. The CDR3 runs to 16 residues. Germline V gene sequence: CDR1 MGHRA, CDR2 YSYEKL. With 5 bases removed from V and 3 bases from J, the gap between germline ends came to 16 bases.

This clonotype was recorded a few times. The V and J genes are TRBV20-1 and TRBJ2-2; the match to TRBD2 covers 11 bases. The CDR3 is 16 amino acids. Germline values: CDR1 DFQATT, CDR2 SNEGSKA (reference sequence). The ends lost 5 bases at V and 8 bases at J; junction bases unmatched: 13. The CDR3 loop reads CSAPPRLAGFQGELFF. CDR3 nucleotide sequence: TGCAGTGCTCCTCCCCGACTAGCGGGGTTCCAGGGGGAGCTGTTTTTT.

The chain carries TRBV10-3 and TRBJ2-3, with no clear D. This CDR3 has 13 amino acids. Trimming pared 3 bases from V and 4 bases from J, leaving 8 bases between. Germline loops: CDR1 ENHRY, CDR2 SYGVKD. The CDR3 DNA follows: TGTGCCATCAGTGATTCTGGGGCAGATACGCAGTATTTT. Protein product: CAISDSGADTQYF.

This clonotype came up a few times. The J gene is TRBJ1-3, the V gene TRBV12-3 or TRBV12-4; D gene uncertain. Trimming took off 7 bases at V and 0 bases at J, with 7 bases between the two ends. There are 13 residues in the CDR3. In DNA, the CDR3 is TGTGCCAGCACCCCTCTCTCTGGAAACACCATATATTTT. Translating it yields CASTPLSGNTIYF.

The chain carries TRBV5-6 and TRBJ2-2; D is unclear. There are 14 residues in the CDR3. The V end lost 6 bases, the J end lost 0 bases, and 9 bases lay between the germline ends. Germline CDR1 is SGHDT and CDR2 is YYEEEE. The CDR3 sequence is CASKYTTNTGELFF. DNA for the CDR3: TGTGCCAGCAAGTATACCACGAACACCGGGGAGCTGTTTTTT.

This clonotype came up a few times. The chain joins TRBV3-1 to TRBJ1-2, with unresolved D. This CDR3 is 12 amino acids long. The V and J ends lost 4 bases and 8 bases respectively, with 11 bases between them. Germline CDR1 reads LGHDT; CDR2 reads YNNKEL (reference sequence). The CDR3 region has the DNA TGTGCCAGCAGCCCCTCTGGAGCGGGCTACACCTTC. As protein: CASSPSGAGYTF.

Only a few counts were recorded for this clonotype. This chain uses TRBV11-2 with TRBJ2-5; 8 nucleotides agree with TRBD2. Germline assignment: CDR1 SGHAT and CDR2 FQNNGV. V lost 5 bases to trimming and J lost 5 bases; unmatched junction nucleotides: 7. The CDR3 consists of 14 residues. The CDR3 spells CASSPWTSQETQYF. CDR3 in DNA: TGTGCCAGCAGCCCGTGGACTAGCCAGGAGACCCAGTACTTC.

This clonotype was seen a few times. The rearrangement joins TRBV14 to TRBJ2-3, with D possibly being TRBD2 (6 bases). This CDR3 has 16 amino acids. The V gene lost 0 bases and the J gene lost 1 base, with 11 bases spanning the gap. Germline V gene sequence: CDR1 SGHDN, CDR2 FVKESK. The CDR3 coding sequence is TGTGCCAGCAGCCAAGATGAGGGACTCCGCACAGATACGCAGTATTTT. As protein: CASSQDEGLRTDTQYF.